The 26 T cell receptor beta chains listed next were all sequenced from one sample in a study of T cell responses to AZD1222 COVID-19 vaccine. Repertoires were generated with immunoSEQ multiplex PCR, while TCRdb's copy carries only in-frame clones and drops some. The sample carries 110,000 to 150,000 clones, over 90% recorded once. The sequences come from peripheral blood, collected on day 0 of AZD1222 vaccination. The source is an adult in good health.

This chain joins TRBV15 and TRBJ2-7, with D unresolved. There are 11 residues in the CDR3. The ends were cut back, 4 bases at V and 5 bases at J, with 6 bases in the middle. From germline, CDR1 is LNHNV and CDR2 YYDKDF (reference sequence). CDR3: CATSIGDEQYF. The CDR3 nucleotides read TGTGCCACCAGCATTGGGGACGAGCAGTACTTC.

The genes are TRBV7-3 and TRBJ2-1; a weak D match, TRBD1 (5 bases). The length of the CDR3 is 18 residues. The V and J ends lost 0 bases and 0 bases respectively, with 15 bases between them. CDR1 is SGHTA and CDR2 is FQGTGA in the germline V gene. CDR3: CASSLTARETTSYNEQFF. CDR3 DNA: TGTGCCAGCAGCTTAACGGCCAGGGAAACCACCTCCTACAATGAGCAGTTCTTC. The whole variable domain, remainder taken from reference TRBV7-3 and TRBJ2-1, is GAGVSQTPSNKVTEKGKYVELRCDPISGHTALYWYRQSLGQGPEFLIYFQGTGAADDSGLPNDRFFAVRPEGSVSTLKIQRTERGDSAVYLCASSLTARETTSYNEQFFGPGTRLTVL.

The rearrangement joins TRBV2 to TRBJ1-3, with D perhaps matching TRBD1 (5 bases). The CDR3 loop spans 14 amino acids. V was pared by 2 bases and J by 2 bases, with 7 bases between. Germline lookup yields CDR1 SNHLY and CDR2 FYNNEI. CDR3 sequence reads: CASSEFRAGNTIYF. For the CDR3, the DNA is TGTGCCAGCAGTGAATTCAGGGCTGGAAACACCATATATTTT.

J is TRBJ1-6 and V is TRBV27, with TRBD1 matching 8 bases. The CDR3 runs 16 residues. V dropped 5 bases and J dropped 7; count of bases not matched to a gene: 10. CDR1 is MNHEY and CDR2 is SMNVEV in the germline V gene (reference sequence). The CDR3 here is CASSPLDRVGNSPLHF. The CDR3 nucleotides are TGTGCCAGCAGTCCCCTGGACAGGGTCGGCAATTCACCCCTCCACTTT.

The rearrangement joins TRBV10-1 to TRBJ1-1, with no clear D. CDR1 and CDR2 (germline): WNHNN, SYGVQD (reference sequence). The germline V and J ends were trimmed by 6 bases and 0 bases, with 8 bases remaining between them. The CDR3 runs 13 residues. CDR3 protein: CASSQNMNTEAFF. In DNA form, the CDR3 reads TGCGCCAGCAGCCAGAACATGAACACTGAAGCTTTCTTT.

V and J are TRBV28 and TRBJ1-5; D might be TRBD1 (5 bases). Per germline, CDR1 MDHEN and CDR2 SYDVKM. CDR3 length: 13 residues. Trimming removed 7 bases at V and 6 bases at J, with 13 bases between. DNA for the CDR3: TGTGCCAGCACGGCGGGGGGAGGTCAGCCCCAGCATTTT. It translates to CASTAGGGQPQHF.

V gene TRBV2 combines with J gene TRBJ2-7; possibly TRBD1 or TRBD2 for D (5 bases each). The germline V gene has CDR1 SNHLY and CDR2 FYNNEI. The CDR3 sequence is 15 residues long. The V end was cut by 4 bases, the J end by 3 bases, with 16 bases between. Here the CDR3 reads CASSALRGAIYEQYF. CDR3 DNA sequence: TGTGCCAGCAGTGCCCTACGAGGGGCGATCTACGAGCAGTACTTC.

This clone is a singleton in its sample. This sequence joins TRBV30 and TRBJ2-2; 7 nucleotides line up with TRBD1. Trimming took 6 bases from V and 4 from J; bases not matched to a gene: 5. This CDR3 is built from 13 residues. CDR1 is GTSNPN, CDR2 SVGIG, per germline (reference sequence). CDR3 in amino acids: CACPTGSTGELFF. CDR3 nucleotide sequence: TGTGCCTGCCCGACAGGGAGCACCGGGGAGCTGTTTTTT.

CDR3 sequence reads: CASSQGTGAVYGYTF. The CDR3 coding sequence is TGTGCCAGCAGCCAGGGGACAGGGGCAGTGTATGGCTACACCTTC. The chain joins TRBV5-4 to TRBJ1-2; 10 bases align to TRBD1. The CDR3 consists of 15 residues. Germline CDR1 SGHNT, CDR2 YYREEE (reference sequence). V dropped 4 bases and J dropped 5; count of bases not matched to a gene: 8.

V gene TRBV27 combines with J gene TRBJ2-3, with D perhaps TRBD2 (6 bases). Trimming shortened V by 7 bases and J by 5 bases, and 16 bases separated the two germline ends. CDR3 size: 14 residues. CDR1 is MNHEY, CDR2 SMNVEV, per germline (reference sequence). CDR3 DNA sequence: TGTGCCAGCACCCCCGGACCAGCGGGAGATACGCAGTATTTT. Translating it yields CASTPGPAGDTQYF.

The chain carries TRBV25-1 and TRBJ1-2, with D perhaps TRBD1 (6 bases). The CDR3 has 15 amino acids. V was shortened by 5 bases and J by 0 bases, with 13 bases between the two germline ends. Germline V CDR1 and CDR2: MGHDK, SYGVNS. CDR3 nucleotide sequence: TGTGCCAGCAGTCCATGGACAGAGACTAACTATGGCTACACCTTC. Protein: CASSPWTETNYGYTF.

V is TRBV30 and J is TRBJ2-5; possibly TRBD2 for D (6 bases). V was cut by 3 bases and J by 5 bases, with 22 bases left in between. Germline CDR1 and CDR2: GTSNPN and SVGIG (reference sequence). There are 16 residues in the CDR3. The CDR3 loop is CAWRNRGRQGHETQYF. The CDR3 nucleotides are TGTGCCTGGAGGAATCGGGGGAGGCAAGGACATGAGACCCAGTACTTC. Using reference TRBV30 and TRBJ2-5 for the parts outside the CDR3, the full variable domain is SQTIHQWPATLVQPVGSPLSLECTVEGTSNPNLYWYRQAAGRGLQLLFYSVGIGQISSEVPQNLSASRPQDRQFILSSKKLLLSDSGFYLCAWRNRGRQGHETQYFGPGTRLLVL.

The genes are TRBV24-1 and TRBJ2-1, with TRBD1 matching 8 bases. Unmatched junction bases numbered 9, after V lost 4 bases and J lost 5 bases. CDR3 length: 16 residues. CDR1 is KGHDR and CDR2 is SFDVKD in the germline V gene. This CDR3 is CATSDRGQGNDNEQFF. The DNA for the CDR3 is TGTGCCACCAGTGACAGAGGACAGGGCAACGACAATGAGCAGTTCTTC.

CDR3 DNA sequence: TGTGCCAGCAGGCCAGGGGGCTTATTCAATCTGAACACTGAAGCTTTCTTT. Its translation: CASRPGGLFNLNTEAFF. This sequence joins TRBV7-9 and TRBJ1-1; 8 nucleotides align to TRBD1. The CDR3 loop spans 17 amino acids. Germline assignment: CDR1 SEHNR and CDR2 FQNEAQ (reference sequence). V shed 6 bases, J shed 0 bases, and the junction held 12 bases outside the gene matches.

The CDR3 region is CASSRTGGPFSQYF. Written as DNA, the CDR3 is TGTGCCAGCAGTAGGACAGGGGGCCCCTTTTCGCAGTATTTT. This chain joins TRBV2 and TRBJ2-3, with TRBD1 identical over 11 bases. The V segment lost 5 bases and the J segment 10 bases; nucleotides outside the gene matches: 8. Germline values: CDR1 SNHLY, CDR2 FYNNEI. The CDR3 covers 14 residues.

The genes are TRBV2 and TRBJ2-2, with 10 bases lining up with TRBD1. Germline V gene data show CDR1 as SNHLY and CDR2 as FYNNEI. This CDR3 comprises 15 residues. J gave up 5 bases and V 5 bases, and 5 bases lay outside the gene matches. The CDR3 reads CASSTRTGGTGELFF. The CDR3, as DNA: TGTGCCAGCAGTACCCGGACAGGGGGGACCGGGGAGCTGTTTTTT.

This clone was seen a few times. This chain links TRBV2 with TRBJ1-4; D gene uncertain. Germline V gene lookup returns CDR1 SNHLY and CDR2 FYNNEI. CDR3 length: 15 amino acids. The germline V and J ends were trimmed by 6 bases and 5 bases, with 16 bases remaining between them. CDR3 sequence (DNA): TGTGCCAGCAGAAGAGGTGGCAGCCGGAATGAAAAACTGTTTTTT. This translates into CASRRGGSRNEKLFF.

The CDR3 DNA reads as TGTGCCAGCACCCCGGGGGGCGAGGCCTACGAGCAGTACTTC. This translates into CASTPGGEAYEQYF. The rearrangement uses TRBV7-9 and TRBJ2-7; D perhaps matches TRBD2 (7 bases). Germline assignment: CDR1 SEHNR and CDR2 FQNEAQ (reference sequence). The length of the CDR3 is 14 residues. V dropped 7 bases and J dropped 2 bases, with 15 bases sitting between them.

The chain carries TRBV7-2 and TRBJ2-5; 7 bases are a match to TRBD2. This CDR3 spans 16 amino acids. V was pared by 2 bases and J by 0 bases, with 6 bases of the junction left unmatched. The germline V gene encodes CDR1 SGHTA and CDR2 FQGNSA. CDR3 in DNA: TGTGCCAGCAGCTTAATGGCTAGCGGATACCAAGAGACCCAGTACTTC. Translating gives CASSLMASGYQETQYF. The variable domain in full, completed from reference TRBV7-2 and TRBJ2-5, reads GAGVSQSPSNKVTEKGKDVELRCDPISGHTALYWYRQSLGQGLEFLIYFQGNSAPDKSGLPSDRFSAERTGGSVSTLTIQRTQQEDSAVYLCASSLMASGYQETQYFGPGTRLLVL.

V and J are TRBV24-1 and TRBJ2-2, with D maybe TRBD1 (5 bases). Trimming shortened V by 4 bases and J by 3 bases, and 14 bases separated the two germline ends. CDR1 is KGHDR and CDR2 is SFDVKD in the germline V gene. The CDR3 totals 16 residues. Here the CDR3 reads CATSDHGAGDTGELFF. The CDR3 DNA is TGTGCCACCAGTGACCATGGGGCAGGAGACACCGGGGAGCTGTTTTTT.

This clone was counted a single time. The V gene is TRBV3-1 (or the pseudogene TRBV3-2), the J gene TRBJ1-2; 7 positions match TRBD1. Germline assignment: CDR1 LGHDT and CDR2 YNNKEL (reference sequence). CDR3 size: 13 residues. Unmatched junction bases numbered 6, after V lost 5 bases and J lost 6 bases. The CDR3 region has the DNA TGTGCCAGCAGCTTCGGGACAGAGGATGGCTACACCTTC. Translating gives CASSFGTEDGYTF.

The CDR3 bases are TGTGCCAGTAGTAGGGGCGGGACAGGGTATTTCAATGAGCAGTTCTTC. Protein product: CASSRGGTGYFNEQFF. The V and J genes are TRBV19 and TRBJ2-1; 9 positions match TRBD1. The CDR3 contains 16 residues. J gave up 6 bases and V 4 bases, and 10 bases lay outside the gene matches. Germline V lookup: CDR1 LNHDA, CDR2 SQIVND (reference sequence).

The chain is built from TRBV3-1 (or the pseudogene TRBV3-2) and TRBJ1-2; D might be TRBD1 (5 bases). V shed 4 bases and J shed 4 bases, with 13 bases lying between them. This CDR3 spans 14 amino acids. Germline V CDR1 and CDR2: LGHDT, YNNKEL (reference sequence). CDR3 sequence (DNA): TGTGCCAGCAGCCCACGGGAAGGGGTCTATGGCTACACCTTC. Translated, it gives CASSPREGVYGYTF.

The chain uses TRBV5-1 and TRBJ2-1, with 9 bases matching TRBD2. This CDR3 comprises 19 residues. Germline V gene data show CDR1 as SGHRS and CDR2 as YFSETQ. V trimming: 0 bases; J trimming: 0 bases; junction bases outside the gene matches: 10. CDR3 region: CASSLAPHSAGGSYNEQFF. CDR3 in DNA: TGCGCCAGCAGCTTGGCCCCCCACTCAGCGGGAGGCTCCTACAATGAGCAGTTCTTC.

This sequence joins TRBV28 and TRBJ2-7; 12 nucleotides agree with TRBD1. J was trimmed by 5 bases and V by 6 bases; bases with no gene match: 11. This CDR3 has 16 amino acids. Germline V gene data show CDR1 as MDHEN and CDR2 as SYDVKM. The CDR3 nucleotides read TGTGCCAGCAGGAGCCCCGCCGGGACAGGGGGCAACGAGCAGTACTTC. Translated: CASRSPAGTGGNEQYF.

The chain couples TRBV15 to TRBJ1-5; D remains unclear. The CDR3 has 14 amino acids. Trimming removed 0 bases from V and 6 bases from J, with 9 bases in between. From germline, CDR1 is LNHNV and CDR2 YYDKDF (reference sequence). Here the CDR3 DNA reads TGTGCCACCAGCAGAGATAGGGTCAGTCAGCCCCAGCATTTT. Residues: CATSRDRVSQPQHF.